What follows is one T cell receptor (beta chain) and its context. Antigen: not known. V was pared by 4 bases and J by 4 bases, with 8 bases of the junction left unmatched. CDR3 length: 16 residues. In germline, CDR1 is SGHRS, CDR2 YFSETQ. Making the TCR beta libraries involved quantitative 5'-RACE with molecular barcodes. TCRdb passed the 5' RACE reads through MiXCR, listing each CDR3 protein once. The table lists 700,000 to 1,000,000 distinct CDR3 sequences, approximately 12% of them singletons. The record originates from a study of CD8 T cells in ankylosing spondylitis. Study-level findings and limits: A TCR beta motif made of several highly homologous variants seemed typical of ankylosing spondylitis blood. Enrichment of disease-linked clones was reportedly significant in matched ankylosing spondylitis synovial fluid.

The sequence was obtained from a male donor with ankylosing spondylitis. The sequenced material came from blood, either unsorted or a sorted T cell fraction (not recorded which). The chain combines TRBV5-1 with TRBJ1-1, with 12 bases aligning to TRBD1. CDR3 in DNA: TGCGCCAGCAGCCCCGGGACAGGGGGCGAGGGCACTGAAGCTTTCTTT. Translated: CASSPGTGGEGTEAFF.